These 19 T cell receptor beta chains share one sample of origin, sequenced in a study of T-cell reconstitution after alpha-beta-depleted transplantation in children. For TCRbeta, the library was prepared with unique molecular identifiers. TCRdb re-analysed the PCR reads in MiXCR, keeping a single row per CDR3 protein. Among 380,000 or so distinct CDR3 sequences listed, roughly 15% were seen once. Source: PBMCs, taken from the stem cell graft. The receptors here all came from a human donor who donated a stem cell graft to a child with Fanconi anemia.

The sample holds a few counts of this clonotype. J is TRBJ1-3 and V is TRBV4-1; 8 nucleotides match TRBD1. The germline V gene has CDR1 MGHRA and CDR2 YSYEKL. The CDR3 extends over 16 amino acids. The V segment lost 1 base and the J segment 2 bases; nucleotides outside the gene matches: 4. In DNA form, the CDR3 reads TGCGCCAGCAGCCAAGGACAGGGGAAAACTGGAAACACCATATATTTT. It translates to CASSQGQGKTGNTIYF.

This clonotype was recorded a few times. This rearrangement joins TRBV27 to TRBJ1-1; D might be TRBD1 (5 bases). The CDR3 spans 14 residues. Germline-derived CDR1 and CDR2 are MNHEY and SMNVEV (reference sequence). The V gene lost 3 bases and the J gene lost 1 base, with 9 bases spanning the gap. The CDR3 DNA follows: TGTGCCAGCAGTTTGCAGGGCTCGAACACTGAAGCTTTCTTT. Translation: CASSLQGSNTEAFF.

The chain has TRBV19 and TRBJ2-1; the match to TRBD1 covers 7 bases. The CDR3 extends over 14 amino acids. J was trimmed by 6 bases and V by 8 bases; bases with no gene match: 10. CDR1 is LNHDA, CDR2 SQIVND, per germline (reference sequence). The CDR3 loop reads CASQPQGRLNEQFF. The CDR3 DNA is TGTGCCAGTCAGCCACAGGGGAGACTCAATGAGCAGTTCTTC.

This chain connects TRBV7-9 to TRBJ1-2; possibly TRBD1 for D (6 bases). The CDR3 totals 13 residues. CDR1 is SEHNR, CDR2 FQNEAQ, per germline (reference sequence). Deletions cut 1 base from V and 8 bases from J, with 11 bases between. CDR3 sequence: CASSLGGGVGYTF. The DNA for the CDR3 is TGTGCCAGCAGCTTAGGAGGGGGGGTCGGCTACACCTTC.

This clonotype was detected a few times. The chain joins TRBV24-1 to TRBJ2-1; no definite D call. V was pared by 4 bases and J by 7 bases, with 13 bases between. This CDR3 has 14 residues. Germline V gives CDR1 KGHDR, CDR2 SFDVKD. This CDR3 is CATSEGPVTNEQFF. Written as DNA, the CDR3 is TGTGCCACCAGTGAGGGCCCCGTTACTAATGAGCAGTTCTTC.

The V call is TRBV29-1, the J call TRBJ2-2, with D perhaps TRBD2 (6 bases). V was trimmed by 7 bases and J by 4 bases, leaving 7 bases between them. The CDR3 covers 11 residues. In germline, CDR1 is SQVTM, CDR2 ANQGSEA. The CDR3 sequence: CSAGGTGELFF. CDR3 bases: TGCAGCGCCGGGGGCACCGGGGAGCTGTTTTTT.

This clonotype was recorded at least ten times. This chain uses TRBV10-3 with TRBJ2-3; D not certain. From germline, CDR1 is ENHRY and CDR2 SYGVKD. The CDR3 runs 12 residues. V was trimmed by 4 bases and J by 4 bases, leaving 6 bases between them. For the CDR3, the DNA is TGTGCCATCAGTGGGTCCCCAGATACGCAGTATTTT. The encoded protein is CAISGSPDTQYF.

As regards this clonotype: The junction differs from germline at one of its ends, possibly a read error. The chain links TRBV28 to TRBJ2-4; D is possibly TRBD1 (6 bases). The germline CDR1 and CDR2 sequences are MDHEN and SYDVKM. The CDR3 sequence is 15 residues long. CDR3 coding DNA: TGTGCCTGCAGTTTACCCGGGACAATGGTATCCATTCAGTACTTC. Translated, it gives CACSLPGTMVSIQYF. Together with reference TRBV28 and TRBJ2-4, the CDR3 gives the full variable domain: DVKVTQSSRYLVKRTGEKVFLECVQDMDHENMFWYRQDPGLGLRLIYFSYDVKMKEKGDIPEGYSVSREKKERFSLILESASTNQTSMYLCACSLPGTMVSIQYFGAGTRLSVL.

The chain is built from TRBV5-5 and TRBJ2-7; TRBD2 is a possible D gene (5 bases). Germline V gene lookup returns CDR1 SGHKS and CDR2 YYEKEE (reference sequence). This CDR3 has 13 amino acids. Trimming left V 3 bases short and J 0 bases short, with 7 bases between. CDR3 in amino acids: CASSYGLSYEQYV. The CDR3 DNA is TGTGCCAGCAGCTATGGACTCTCCTACGAGCAGTACGTC.

This clonotype was found many times. The chain has TRBV7-9 and TRBJ2-1, with 9 nucleotides matching TRBD2. J lost 3 bases, V lost 5 bases, and 2 bases had no gene match. The CDR3 runs to 14 residues. CDR1 is SEHNR, CDR2 FQNEAQ, per germline (reference sequence). The CDR3 DNA sequence: TGTGCCAGCAGCGGTAGCGGGGGCTACAATGAGCAGTTCTTC. Amino acids: CASSGSGGYNEQFF.

This chain uses TRBV4-1 with TRBJ2-3; 10 bases agree with TRBD1. CDR1 is MGHRA and CDR2 is YSYEKL in the germline V gene. After removal of 4 bases from V and 4 bases from J, the junction contained 5 bases not matched to a gene. The length of the CDR3 is 15 residues. CDR3 bases: TGCGCCAGCAGCCGCCTCGGGACAGGGGCAGATACGCAGTATTTT. It translates to CASSRLGTGADTQYF.

The V gene is TRBV12-3 or TRBV12-4, the J gene TRBJ1-5; D ambiguous. Trimming cost V 5 bases and J 3 bases, with 8 bases left between them. This CDR3 has 13 amino acids. The CDR3 sequence is CASSLHPNQPQHF. CDR3 bases: TGTGCCAGCAGTCTACACCCCAATCAGCCCCAGCATTTT.

This clonotype was seen a few times. The chain joins TRBV5-4 to TRBJ2-5; the D is unclear. Trimming shortened V by 0 bases and J by 0 bases, and 9 bases separated the two germline ends. CDR3 length: 15 residues. Germline CDR1 is SGHNT and CDR2 is YYREEE (reference sequence). As DNA, the CDR3 is TGTGCCAGCAGCTTGGCCTGGGGTTACCAAGAGACCCAGTACTTC. It specifies CASSLAWGYQETQYF.

This clonotype has ten or more counts. J is TRBJ2-1 and V is TRBV6-1; 11 nucleotides agree with TRBD2. The CDR3 spans 14 residues. Per the germline V gene, CDR1 is MNHNS and CDR2 is SASEGT. The V gene end was trimmed by 4 bases and the J gene end by 6 bases; junction bases not matched to a gene: 2. The CDR3 here is CASSVLAGGNEQFF. CDR3 nucleotides: TGTGCCAGCAGTGTGCTAGCGGGGGGCAATGAGCAGTTCTTC.

This clonotype was observed many times. The V and J genes are TRBV5-6 and TRBJ2-2, with D possibly being TRBD2 (6 bases). The germline V and J ends were trimmed by 6 bases and 7 bases, with 28 bases remaining between them. Germline V gives CDR1 SGHDT, CDR2 YYEEEE. This CDR3 region has 18 residues. CDR3 loop: CASTIILGTGRQRGELFF. CDR3 DNA: TGTGCCAGCACCATAATTTTGGGGACTGGGCGACAACGCGGGGAGCTGTTTTTT. Full variable domain (missing parts from reference TRBV5-6 and TRBJ2-2): DAGVTQSPTHLIKTRGQQVTLRCSPKSGHDTVSWYQQALGQGPQFIFQYYEEEERQRGNFPDRFSGHQFPNYSSELNVNALLLGDSALYLCASTIILGTGRQRGELFFGEGSRLTVL.

Concerning this clonotype: The final CDR3 position lacks the conserved phenylalanine or tryptophan, pointing to a likely read error. Because the CDR3's place on the DNA is in doubt, the DNA is left out and the CDR3 is given as listed by TCRdb. This chain links TRBV12-3 or TRBV12-4 with TRBJ2-1; the table gives TRBD2 as D, unverified against the DNA. The CDR3 is made up of 11 amino acids, end residues included. Here the CDR3 reads CASSSSGPLGI.

The V and J genes are TRBV5-1 and TRBJ2-7; 8 bases are a match to TRBD1. Germline loops: CDR1 SGHRS, CDR2 YFSETQ. With 4 bases clipped from V and 0 bases from J, the junction kept 6 bases outside the gene matches. CDR3 length: 15 amino acids. This CDR3 reads CASSVDRGSSYEQYF. The CDR3 region has the DNA TGCGCCAGCAGCGTCGACAGGGGAAGCTCCTACGAGCAGTACTTC. Based on the CDR3 plus reference TRBV5-1 and TRBJ2-7, the full variable domain is KAGVTQTPRYLIKTRGQQVTLSCSPISGHRSVSWYQQTPGQGLQFLFEYFSETQRNKGNFPGRFSGRQFSNSRSEMNVSTLELGDSALYLCASSVDRGSSYEQYFGPGTRLTVT.

This clonotype was picked up many times. CDR3 residues: CASSYARNTEAFF. In DNA, the CDR3 is TGTGCCAGCAGTTACGCCAGGAACACTGAAGCTTTCTTT. The chain carries TRBV6-6 and TRBJ1-1, with D unresolved. The germline gives CDR1 MNHNY, CDR2 SVGAGI (reference sequence). The CDR3 runs to 13 residues. Trimming pared 2 bases from V and 1 base from J, leaving 5 bases between.

At least ten counts were recorded for this clonotype. This chain links TRBV9 with TRBJ2-1, with 7 nucleotides matching TRBD2. This CDR3 comprises 15 residues. Germline V gene lookup returns CDR1 SGDLS and CDR2 YYNGEE. Trimming took 3 bases from V and 4 from J; bases not matched to a gene: 7. The CDR3 region is CASSGGGNRYNEQFF. CDR3 in DNA: TGTGCCAGCAGCGGGGGGGGTAATAGGTACAATGAGCAGTTCTTC.